This T cell receptor beta chain was captured by sequencing in a study of T cells in Graves' hyperthyroidism and ophthalmopathy (dated by TCRdb to between 2018 and 2020). Context from the whole study: TCR V-J signatures able to tell the groups apart were searched for in a discovery cohort of 95 or so patients, of whom roughly 42 had Graves' ophthalmopathy and around 58 had stable Graves' hyperthyroidism. An independent validation cohort of around 19 hyperthyroidism patients and approximately 16 patients who later progressed to ophthalmopathy tested prospective prediction of ophthalmopathy. The roughly 100 discovery patients were randomly split 7:3 into training and test sets. Thyroid tissue and blood T-cell repertoires from about six Graves' hyperthyroidism patients were also compared in the study. Following sampling, methimazole starting at 30 mg daily was given to hyperthyroidism patients, and high-dose intravenous methylprednisolone was given to ophthalmopathy patients. The paper reports TCR Vbeta CDR3 sequencing of fewer than 150 peripheral blood samples: around 41 ophthalmopathy, 75 to 80 hyperthyroidism and around 17 progressor patients. Beyond this particular receptor, the publication reports: In validation, progression to ophthalmopathy was predicted by the model with 65% to 71% sensitivity and about 72% specificity, a median of about 6 months before onset. Blood samples also contained most of the expanded thyroid clonotypes (frequency above 0.001), which suggests that blood repertoires may reflect thyroid immune responses. Sample size was not statistically predetermined, and blinding of investigators to group allocation was not performed. A model built on a 13 V-J signature distinguished ophthalmopathy from stable hyperthyroidism, reaching roughly 88% sensitivity and around 81% specificity in cross-validation and 80%/75% in testing.

The TCR beta CDR3 regions were amplified from the RNA transcripts. The TCR CDR3 was subjected to a first round of RT-PCR using the HTBI primer set and the Qiagen OneStep RT-PCR kit. Libraries were constructed in a second round of multiplex PCR, after which size selection and purification were performed. Paired-end sequencing of the libraries was performed with 100 bp reads on an Illumina HiSeq2000. Under the source paper's analysis protocol: SOAPnuke was used to process the raw data, with reads discarded if the reads contained adapters or uncalled bases, had a mean Phred below 15, or lacked an exact constant-primer or identifier match. COPE v1.2.5 was used to merge the high-quality paired reads, and each unique nucleotide sequence was defined as a clonotype. MiTCR v1.1 was used to align the clonotypes against IMGT TRBV, TRBD and TRBJ reference segments. The analysis was restricted to V-J combinations with a frequency above 0.0001, which together covered just over 99% of the repertoires. A TCS score was defined as the ratio between F50 (clonal expansion) and ExV (chaos), using BLOSUM62-based TCRdist between CDR3 peptides within each V-J. Welch's t-statistics and random forest reduced 500 to 650 V-J features to 10 to 15, which were used in a naive Bayes classifier (R e1071). Thyroid-blood repertoire similarity was quantified with the Morisita-Horn index. TCRdb reran the public reads through fastp at Q25 and MiXCR, keeping productive beta chains. Under each unique CDR3 protein, matching rows form one entry showing the most common genes and DNA. For this entry, the V and J calls and clone size follow TCRdb and not the study's own pipeline. For this sample there are 480,000 or so distinct CDR3 sequences; over 45% appear just once. In total, the top ten clones hold about two fifths of the sample.

Any patient with an uncontrolled infection, another autoimmune disease, pregnancy or lactation was excluded. Diagnoses were established on the basis of clinical symptoms, serum thyroxine and TRAb, thyroid ultrasound, and orbital computed tomography. Trizol reagent was used to extract total RNA, and RNA quality was then checked on an Agilent 2100 Bioanalyzer. This clonotype has ten or more counts. The antigen it binds to is not known. Per-nucleotide qualities are absent, and no much larger clonotype sits a single base away. From its cysteine to its phenylalanine, the CDR3 spans 12 amino acids. The retained sequence is limited to the CDR3, 36 bases, with the frame set at the first base. The CDR1 and CDR2 encoded by the germline V gene are SGDLS and YYNGEE. V is clipped by 4 bases and J by 5 bases, and the sequence between their germline boundaries is 7 bases long.

The sequenced sample consisted of peripheral blood or thyroid tissue (not recorded which). This chain joins TRBV9 to TRBJ1-3, with the identity of the D gene unclear. The TCR originated in an adult woman with Graves' disease, either hyperthyroidism or ophthalmopathy (not recorded which). The DNA is as follows: TGTGCCAGCAGCCCCCGCCGAAACACCATATATTTT. Its amino acids are CASSPRRNTIYF.